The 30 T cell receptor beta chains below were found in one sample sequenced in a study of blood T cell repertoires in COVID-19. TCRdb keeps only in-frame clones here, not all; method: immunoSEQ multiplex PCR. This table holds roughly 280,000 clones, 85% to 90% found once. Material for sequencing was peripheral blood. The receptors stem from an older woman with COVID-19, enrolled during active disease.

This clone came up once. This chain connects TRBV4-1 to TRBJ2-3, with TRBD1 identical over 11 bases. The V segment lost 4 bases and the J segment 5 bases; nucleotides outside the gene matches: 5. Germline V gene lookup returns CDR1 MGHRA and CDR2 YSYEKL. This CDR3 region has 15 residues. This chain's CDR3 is CASSPRTGGLDTQYF. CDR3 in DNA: TGCGCCAGCAGCCCAAGGACAGGGGGCTTAGATACGCAGTATTTT.

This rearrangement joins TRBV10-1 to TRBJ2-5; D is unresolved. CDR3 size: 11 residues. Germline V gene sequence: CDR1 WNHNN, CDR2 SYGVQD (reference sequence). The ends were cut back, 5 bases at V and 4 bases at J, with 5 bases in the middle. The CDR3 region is CASSFGETQYF. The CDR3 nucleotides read TGCGCCAGCAGTTTCGGAGAGACCCAGTACTTC.

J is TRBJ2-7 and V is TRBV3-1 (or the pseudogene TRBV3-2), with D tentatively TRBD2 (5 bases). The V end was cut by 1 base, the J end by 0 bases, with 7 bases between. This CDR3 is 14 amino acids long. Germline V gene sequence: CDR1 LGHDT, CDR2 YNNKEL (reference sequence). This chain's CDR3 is CASSQAGSSYEQYF. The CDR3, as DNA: TGTGCCAGCAGCCAAGCTGGGAGCTCCTACGAGCAGTACTTC.

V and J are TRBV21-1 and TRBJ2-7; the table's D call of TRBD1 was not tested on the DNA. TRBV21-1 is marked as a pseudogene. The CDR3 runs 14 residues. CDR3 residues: CASSKDDRAYEQYF. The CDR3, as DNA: TGTGCCAGCAGCAAAGACGACAGAGCCTACGAGCAGTACTTC.

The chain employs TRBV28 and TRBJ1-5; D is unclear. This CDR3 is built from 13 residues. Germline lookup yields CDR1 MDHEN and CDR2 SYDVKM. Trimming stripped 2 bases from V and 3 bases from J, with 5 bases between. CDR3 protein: CASSLNYNQPQHF. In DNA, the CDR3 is TGTGCCAGCAGTTTAAACTACAATCAGCCCCAGCATTTT.

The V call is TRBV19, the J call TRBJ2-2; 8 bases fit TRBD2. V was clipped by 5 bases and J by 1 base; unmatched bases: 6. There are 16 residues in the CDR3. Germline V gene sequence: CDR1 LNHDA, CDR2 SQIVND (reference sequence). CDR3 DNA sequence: TGTGCCAGTAGTCCCCGGGGGGGGTGGAACACCGGGGAGCTGTTTTTT. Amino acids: CASSPRGGWNTGELFF. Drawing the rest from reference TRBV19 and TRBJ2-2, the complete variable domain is DGGITQSPKYLFRKEGQNVTLSCEQNLNHDAMYWYRQDPGQGLRLIYYSQIVNDFQKGDIAEGYSVSREKKESFPLTVTSAQKNPTAFYLCASSPRGGWNTGELFFGEGSRLTVL.

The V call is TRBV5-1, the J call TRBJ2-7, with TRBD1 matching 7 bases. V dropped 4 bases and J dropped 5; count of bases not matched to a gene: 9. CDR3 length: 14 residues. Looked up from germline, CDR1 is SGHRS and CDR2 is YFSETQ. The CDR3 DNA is TGCGCCAGCAGCCAACAAGACAGGGCCCACGAGCAGTACTTC. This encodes CASSQQDRAHEQYF.

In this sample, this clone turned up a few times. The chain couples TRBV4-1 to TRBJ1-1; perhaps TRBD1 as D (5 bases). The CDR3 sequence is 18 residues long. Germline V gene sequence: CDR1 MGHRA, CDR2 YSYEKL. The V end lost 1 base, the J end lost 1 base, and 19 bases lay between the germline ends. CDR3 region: CASSQAVGMGRGNTEAFF. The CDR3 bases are TGCGCCAGCAGCCAAGCCGTGGGAATGGGGAGGGGGAACACTGAAGCTTTCTTT.

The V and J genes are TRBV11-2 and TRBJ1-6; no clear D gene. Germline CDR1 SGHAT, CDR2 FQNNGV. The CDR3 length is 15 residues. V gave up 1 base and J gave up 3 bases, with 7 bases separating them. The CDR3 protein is CASSLGGNYNSPLHF. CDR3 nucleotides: TGTGCCAGCAGCTTAGGCGGCAACTATAATTCACCCCTCCACTTT.

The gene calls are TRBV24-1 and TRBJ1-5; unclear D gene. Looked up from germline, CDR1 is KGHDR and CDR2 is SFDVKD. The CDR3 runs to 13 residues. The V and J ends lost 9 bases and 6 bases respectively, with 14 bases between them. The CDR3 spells CATSASSGQPQHF. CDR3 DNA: TGTGCCACCTCCGCGAGCAGCGGTCAGCCCCAGCATTTT.

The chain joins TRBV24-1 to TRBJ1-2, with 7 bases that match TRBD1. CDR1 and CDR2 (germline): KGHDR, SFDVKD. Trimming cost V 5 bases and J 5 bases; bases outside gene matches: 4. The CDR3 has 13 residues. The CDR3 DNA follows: TGTGCCACCAGTGCCCGGGACAGTTATGGCTACACCTTC. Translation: CATSARDSYGYTF.

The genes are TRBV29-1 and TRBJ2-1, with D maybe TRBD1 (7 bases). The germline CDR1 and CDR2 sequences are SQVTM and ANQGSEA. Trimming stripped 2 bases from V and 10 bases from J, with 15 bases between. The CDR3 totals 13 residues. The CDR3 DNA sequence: TGCAGCGTTGAAAGAGGGGGCGGACTAGAGCAGTTCTTC. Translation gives CSVERGGGLEQFF.

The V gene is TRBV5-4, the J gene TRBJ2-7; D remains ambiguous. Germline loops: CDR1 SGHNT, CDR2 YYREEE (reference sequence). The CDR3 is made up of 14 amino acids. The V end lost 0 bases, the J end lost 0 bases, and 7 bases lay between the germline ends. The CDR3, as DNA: TGTGCCAGCAGCTTGGACAGTCGCTCCTACGAGCAGTACTTC. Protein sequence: CASSLDSRSYEQYF.

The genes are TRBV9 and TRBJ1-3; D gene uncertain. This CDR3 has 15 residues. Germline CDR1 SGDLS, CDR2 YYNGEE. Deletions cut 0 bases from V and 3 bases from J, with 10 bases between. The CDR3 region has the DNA TGTGCCAGCAGCGTAGAAGCCCTTCGTGGAAACACCATATATTTT. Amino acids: CASSVEALRGNTIYF.

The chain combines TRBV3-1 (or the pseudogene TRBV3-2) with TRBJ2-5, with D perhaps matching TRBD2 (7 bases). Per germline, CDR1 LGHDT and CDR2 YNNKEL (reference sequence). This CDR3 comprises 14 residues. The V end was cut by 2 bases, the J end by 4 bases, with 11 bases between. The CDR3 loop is CASSQRGGGETQYF. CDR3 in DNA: TGTGCCAGCAGCCAAAGGGGAGGGGGAGAGACCCAGTACTTC.

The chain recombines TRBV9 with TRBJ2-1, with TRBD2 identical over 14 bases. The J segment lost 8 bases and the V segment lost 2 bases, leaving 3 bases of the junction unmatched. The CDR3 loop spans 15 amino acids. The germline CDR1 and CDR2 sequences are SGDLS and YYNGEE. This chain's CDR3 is CASSVTSGRADEQFF. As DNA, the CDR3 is TGTGCCAGCAGCGTGACTAGCGGGAGGGCCGATGAGCAGTTCTTC.

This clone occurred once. CDR3 region: CASKSTGPTRHF. The CDR3 coding sequence is TGTGCCAGCAAATCGACAGGGCCTACGCGGCATTTT. The chain couples TRBV6-5 to TRBJ1-5, with TRBD1 identical over 7 bases. Per germline, CDR1 MNHEY and CDR2 SVGAGI. Trimming at V came to 7 bases and at J to 15 bases, leaving 12 bases not matched to a gene. The CDR3 is 12 residues long.

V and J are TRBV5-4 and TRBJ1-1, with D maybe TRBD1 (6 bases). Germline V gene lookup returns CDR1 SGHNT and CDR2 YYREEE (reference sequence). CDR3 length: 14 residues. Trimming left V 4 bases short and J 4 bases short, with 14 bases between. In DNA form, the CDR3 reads TGTGCCAGCAGCAACAAACAGGGACGCACTGAAGCTTTCTTT. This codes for CASSNKQGRTEAFF. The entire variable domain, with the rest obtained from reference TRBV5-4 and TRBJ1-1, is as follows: ETGVTQSPTHLIKTRGQQVTLRCSSQSGHNTVSWYQQALGQGPQFIFQYYREEENGRGNFPPRFSGLQFPNYSSELNVNALELDDSALYLCASSNKQGRTEAFFGQGTRLTVV.

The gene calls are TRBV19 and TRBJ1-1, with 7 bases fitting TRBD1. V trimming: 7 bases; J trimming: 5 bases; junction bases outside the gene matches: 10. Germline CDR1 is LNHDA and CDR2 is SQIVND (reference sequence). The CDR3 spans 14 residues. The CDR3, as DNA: TGTGCCAGTACCCAACTGACAGGGCGAACTGAAGCTTTCTTT. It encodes CASTQLTGRTEAFF.

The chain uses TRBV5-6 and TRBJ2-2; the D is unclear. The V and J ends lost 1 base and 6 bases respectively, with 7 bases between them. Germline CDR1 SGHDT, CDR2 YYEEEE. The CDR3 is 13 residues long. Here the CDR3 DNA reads TGTGCCAGCAGCTTGTCGGGTTCCGGGGAGCTGTTTTTT. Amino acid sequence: CASSLSGSGELFF.

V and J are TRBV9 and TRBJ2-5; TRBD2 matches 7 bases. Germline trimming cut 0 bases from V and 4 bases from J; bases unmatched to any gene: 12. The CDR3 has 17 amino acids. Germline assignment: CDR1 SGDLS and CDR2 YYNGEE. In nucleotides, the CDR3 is TGTGCCAGCAGCGTAGGTTTGAGGGAGGGGAAAGGAGAGACCCAGTACTTC. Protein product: CASSVGLREGKGETQYF.

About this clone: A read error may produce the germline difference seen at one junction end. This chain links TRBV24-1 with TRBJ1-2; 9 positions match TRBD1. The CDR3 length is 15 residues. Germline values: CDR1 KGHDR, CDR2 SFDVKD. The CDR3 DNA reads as TGTGCCACCAGTGAATCCGGGACAGGGCCTTCTTCTTATAACTTC. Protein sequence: CATSESGTGPSSYNF.

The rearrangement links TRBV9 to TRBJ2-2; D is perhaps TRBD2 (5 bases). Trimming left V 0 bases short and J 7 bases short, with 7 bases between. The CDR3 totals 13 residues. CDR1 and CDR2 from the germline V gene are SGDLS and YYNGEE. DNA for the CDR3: TGTGCCAGCAGCGTAGTTAGCGTCGGGGAGCTGTTTTTT. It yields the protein CASSVVSVGELFF.

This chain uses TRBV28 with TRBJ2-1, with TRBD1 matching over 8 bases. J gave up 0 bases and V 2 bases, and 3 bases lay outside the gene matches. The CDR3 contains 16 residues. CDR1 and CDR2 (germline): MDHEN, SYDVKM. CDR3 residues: CASSLPGQGSYNEQFF. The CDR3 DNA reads TGTGCCAGCAGTTTACCAGGACAGGGCTCCTACAATGAGCAGTTCTTC. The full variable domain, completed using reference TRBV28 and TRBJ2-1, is DVKVTQSSRYLVKRTGEKVFLECVQDMDHENMFWYRQDPGLGLRLIYFSYDVKMKEKGDIPEGYSVSREKKERFSLILESASTNQTSMYLCASSLPGQGSYNEQFFGPGTRLTVL.

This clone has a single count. The CDR3 DNA follows: TGTGCCAGCAGTGAAGCATTTGAGGCAGACTTTTATCAGCCCCAGCATTTT. As protein: CASSEAFEADFYQPQHF. The chain has TRBV6-1 and TRBJ1-5, with unresolved D. The CDR3 consists of 17 residues. CDR1 is MNHNS, CDR2 SASEGT, per germline. V lost 0 bases to trimming and J lost 5 bases, with 17 bases between them.

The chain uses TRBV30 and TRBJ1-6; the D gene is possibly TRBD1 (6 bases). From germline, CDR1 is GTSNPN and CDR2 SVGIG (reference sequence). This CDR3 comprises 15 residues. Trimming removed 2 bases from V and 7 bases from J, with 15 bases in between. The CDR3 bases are TGTGCCTGGAGTCCACTGGGGGGGCGGAATTCACCCCTCCACTTT. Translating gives CAWSPLGGRNSPLHF.

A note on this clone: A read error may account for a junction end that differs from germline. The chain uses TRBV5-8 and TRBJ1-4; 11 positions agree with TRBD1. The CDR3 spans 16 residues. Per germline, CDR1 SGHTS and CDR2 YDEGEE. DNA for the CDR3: TGTGCCAGCAGATTGGGACAGGGGGAAACTAATGAAAAACTGTTTTTT. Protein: CASRLGQGETNEKLFF.

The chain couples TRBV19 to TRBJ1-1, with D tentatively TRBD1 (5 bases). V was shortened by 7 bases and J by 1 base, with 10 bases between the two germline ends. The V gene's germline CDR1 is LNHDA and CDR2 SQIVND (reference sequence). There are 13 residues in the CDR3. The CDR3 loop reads CASKGRENTEAFF. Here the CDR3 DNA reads TGTGCCAGTAAAGGCAGGGAGAACACTGAAGCTTTCTTT.

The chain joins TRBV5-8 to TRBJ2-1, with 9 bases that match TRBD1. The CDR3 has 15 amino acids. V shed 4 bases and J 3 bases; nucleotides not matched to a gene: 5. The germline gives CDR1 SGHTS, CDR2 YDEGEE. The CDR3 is CASSQQGAVYNEQFF. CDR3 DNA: TGTGCCAGCAGCCAACAGGGGGCGGTCTACAATGAGCAGTTCTTC.

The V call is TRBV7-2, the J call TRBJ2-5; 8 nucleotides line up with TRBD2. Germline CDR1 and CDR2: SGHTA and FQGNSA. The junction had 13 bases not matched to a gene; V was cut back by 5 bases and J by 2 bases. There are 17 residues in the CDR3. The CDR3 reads CASSLGRGGVLQETQYF. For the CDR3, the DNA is TGTGCCAGCAGCCTCGGCCGGGGGGGAGTGCTTCAAGAGACCCAGTACTTC.